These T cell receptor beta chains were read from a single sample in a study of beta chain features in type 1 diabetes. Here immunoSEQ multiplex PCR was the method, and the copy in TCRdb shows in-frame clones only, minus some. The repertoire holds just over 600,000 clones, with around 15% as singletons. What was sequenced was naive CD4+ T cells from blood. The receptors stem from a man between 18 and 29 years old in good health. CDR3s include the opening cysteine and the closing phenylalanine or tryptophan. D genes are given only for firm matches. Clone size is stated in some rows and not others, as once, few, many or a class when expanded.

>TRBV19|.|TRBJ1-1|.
TGTGCCAGTAGTCCACCGGACCTGCTGAACACTGAAGCTTTCTTT
CASSPPDLLNTEAFF
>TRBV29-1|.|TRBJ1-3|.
TGCAGCGTCCGGAATTCCTCTGGAAACACCATATATTTT
CSVRNSSGNTIYF
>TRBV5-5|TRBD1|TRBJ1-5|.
TGTGCCAGCAGCTTCGACAGGGGCAATCAGCCCCAGCATTTT
CASSFDRGNQPQHF
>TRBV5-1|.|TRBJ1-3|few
TGCGCCAGCAGCAGGACCGACAAGAGGAACACCATATATTTT
CASSRTDKRNTIYF
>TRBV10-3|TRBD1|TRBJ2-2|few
TGTGCCATCGTGGGGGGACAGGGCGGGAAGAAGGAGCTGTTTTTT
CAIVGGQGGKKELFF
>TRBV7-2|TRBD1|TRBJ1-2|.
TGTGCCAGCAGCTCGGGACAGGATTCGAGCTATGGCTACACCTTC
CASSSGQDSSYGYTF
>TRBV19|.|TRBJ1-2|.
TGTGCCAGTAAAGAGAGGGAACTTGATGGCTACACCTTC
CASKERELDGYTF
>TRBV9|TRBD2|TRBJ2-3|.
TGTGCCAGCAGCACCGGACTAGCGGGGTACACAGATACGCAGTATTTT
CASSTGLAGYTDTQYF
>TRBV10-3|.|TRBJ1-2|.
TGTGCCATCAGTGAGTCCCCAGTTAACTATGGCTACACCTTC
CAISESPVNYGYTF
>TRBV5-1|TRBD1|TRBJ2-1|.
TGCGCCAGCCGCTCGGATGGTCTCAGGGGGTCGTCCTACAATGAGCAGTTCTTC
CASRSDGLRGSSYNEQFF
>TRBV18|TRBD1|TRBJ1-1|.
TGTGCCAGCTCACCAGACAGGGGGCCAACTGAAGCTTTCTTT
CASSPDRGPTEAFF
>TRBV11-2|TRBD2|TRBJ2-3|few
TGTGCCAGCAGCTCGCTACTAGCGGGGGGCCCCACAGATACGCAGTATTTT
CASSSLLAGGPTDTQYF
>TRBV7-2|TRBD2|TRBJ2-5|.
TGTGCCAGCAGCTTGCAGCGGGAGACCTTAGAGACCCAGTACTTC
CASSLQRETLETQYF
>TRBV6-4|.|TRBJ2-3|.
TGTGCCAGCAGGAGGGGCGGGATTAGCACAGATACGCAGTATTTT
CASRRGGISTDTQYF
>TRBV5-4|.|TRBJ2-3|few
TGTGCCAGCAGCGCCCCGACTACCGCTACGCAGTATTTT
CASSAPTTATQYF
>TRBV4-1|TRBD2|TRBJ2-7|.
TGCGCCAGCAGCCAAGAGGCGGGGGTCCAGCGGGCCGATTTC
CASSQEAGVQRADF
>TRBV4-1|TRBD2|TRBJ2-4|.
TGCGCCAGCAGACCCCTAGCGGGGGAAACCAAAAACATTCAGTACTTC
CASRPLAGETKNIQYF
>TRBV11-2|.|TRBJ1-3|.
TGTGCCAGCAGCTCCACCCTCGGACGGAGCTCTGGAAACACCATATATTTT
CASSSTLGRSSGNTIYF
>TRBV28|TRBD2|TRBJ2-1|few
TGTGCCAGCAGTTTATTGGGACTAGCGGACTACAATGAGCAGTTCTTC
CASSLLGLADYNEQFF
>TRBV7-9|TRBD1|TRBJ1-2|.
TGTGCCAGCAGCGCGGGACAGATCACTAACTATGGCTACACCTTC
CASSAGQITNYGYTF
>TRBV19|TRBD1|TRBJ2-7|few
TGTGCCAGCTACGCCGGGACAGGGGCTTACGAGCAGTACTTC
CASYAGTGAYEQYF
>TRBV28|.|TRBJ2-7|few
TGTGCCAGCAGTTCCCCCGGGACACGGTTAACCTACGAGCAGTACTTC
CASSSPGTRLTYEQYF
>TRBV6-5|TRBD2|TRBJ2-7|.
TGTGCCAGCAGTTATGGGACTAGCGGGGGGTACGAGCAGTACTTC
CASSYGTSGGYEQYF
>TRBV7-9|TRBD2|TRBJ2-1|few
TGTGCCAGCAGCCCGGCCCTAGCGGGAGGGCTTGGCAATGAGCAGTTCTTC
CASSPALAGGLGNEQFF
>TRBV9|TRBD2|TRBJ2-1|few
TGTGCCAGCAGCGTACGGGGCGGGAGGGCCATTTACAATGAGCAGTTCTTC
CASSVRGGRAIYNEQFF
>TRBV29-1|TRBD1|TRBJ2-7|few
TGCAGCGTTAACTCCGGGACAGGGGGCGACTACGAGCAGTACTTC
CSVNSGTGGDYEQYF
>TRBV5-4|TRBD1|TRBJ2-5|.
TGTGCCAGCAGGCATGGACAGGTGTACCAAGAGACCCAGTACTTC
CASRHGQVYQETQYF
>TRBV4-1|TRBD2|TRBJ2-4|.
TGCGCCAGCAGCCTACCGACTAGCGGGGTGGCCAAAAACATTCAGTACTTC
CASSLPTSGVAKNIQYF
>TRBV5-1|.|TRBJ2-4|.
TGCGCCAGCAGCTTGGTTGGGGGAAACATTCAGTACTTC
CASSLVGGNIQYF
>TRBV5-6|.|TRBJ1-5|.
TGTGCCAGCAGCCCCCATGGGGGGGGCAATCAGCCCCAGCATTTT
CASSPHGGGNQPQHF
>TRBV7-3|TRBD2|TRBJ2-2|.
TGTGCCAGCAGCTCCAAAGCGGGGCCGAGCACCGGGGAGCTGTTTTTT
CASSSKAGPSTGELFF
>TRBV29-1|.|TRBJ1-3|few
TGCAGCGTCGCGACGGACAATTCTGGAAACACCATATATTTT
CSVATDNSGNTIYF
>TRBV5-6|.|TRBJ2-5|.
TGTGCCAGCAGCTTGCGAGAGACCCAGTACTTC
CASSLRETQYF
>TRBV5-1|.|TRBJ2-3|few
TGCGCCAGCAGCTCCTCAGGGTTGGAGACAGATACGCAGTATTTT
CASSSSGLETDTQYF
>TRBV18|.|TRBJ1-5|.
TGTGCCAGCTCTCCCGAAAGGGGAGAACAGCCCCAGCATTTT
CASSPERGEQPQHF
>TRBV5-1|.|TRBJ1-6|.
TGCGCCAGCAGCTTGGCCGGTGATTCACCCCTCCACTTT
CASSLAGDSPLHF
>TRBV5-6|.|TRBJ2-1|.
TGTGCCAGCAGCTCGGTGGGAGTGGTCTACAATGAGCAGTTCTTC
CASSSVGVVYNEQFF
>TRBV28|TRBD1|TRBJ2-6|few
TGTGCCAGCACCTCAGCCGGGACAGGGCCCTCTGGGGCCAACGTCCTGACTTTC
CASTSAGTGPSGANVLTF
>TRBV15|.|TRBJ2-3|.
TGTGCCACCAGCAGAGACGTGGTAAGGACCAGGGACCACGTTACAGATACGCAGTATTTT
CATSRDVVRTRDHVTDTQYF
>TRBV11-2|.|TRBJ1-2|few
TGTGCCAGCAGGATCTTAAAGCGGGGCGGCTATGGCTACACCTTC
CASRILKRGGYGYTF
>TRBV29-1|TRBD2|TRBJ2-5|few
TGCAGCGTTCTCAAAGGACTAGGACAAGAGACCCAGTACTTC
CSVLKGLGQETQYF
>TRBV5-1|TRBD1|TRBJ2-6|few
TGCGCCAGCAGCTCGGGGACAGGCCCTGGGGCCAACGTCCTGACTTTC
CASSSGTGPGANVLTF
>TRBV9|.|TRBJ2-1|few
TGTGCCAGCAGCGTAGAGGTCGGCTACAATGAGCAGTTCTTC
CASSVEVGYNEQFF
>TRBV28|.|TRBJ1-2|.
TGTGCCAGCATCGGCCTTCCGGGGAACTATGGCTACACCTTC
CASIGLPGNYGYTF
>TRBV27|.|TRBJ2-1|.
TGTGCCAGCAGCGAGCGGTATCCCCCGGGAGTGGGTGAGCAGTTCTTC
CASSERYPPGVGEQFF
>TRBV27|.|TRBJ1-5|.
TGTGCCAGCAGTGCGGTTCGGGACATAAATCAGCCCCAGCATTTT
CASSAVRDINQPQHF
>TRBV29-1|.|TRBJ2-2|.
TGCAGCGTTGTGCGAGGGTCGAACACCGGGGAGCTGTTTTTT
CSVVRGSNTGELFF
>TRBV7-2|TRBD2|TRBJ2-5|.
TGTGCCAGCAGCTCCCCCCGGACTAGCGGGGGGGCTGAGACCCAGTACTTC
CASSSPRTSGGAETQYF
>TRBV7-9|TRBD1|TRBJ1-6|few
TGTGCCAGCAGCCCAACGGGACAGGGGCACTCACCCCTCCACTTT
CASSPTGQGHSPLHF
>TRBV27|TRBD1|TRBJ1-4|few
TGTGCCAGCAGTTTAGGACAGGGGAACGGAAAACTGTTTTTT
CASSLGQGNGKLFF